These 10 T cell receptor beta chains share one sample of origin, sequenced in a study of blood T cell repertoires in COVID-19. Clones were sequenced by immunoSEQ multiplex PCR, and TCRdb holds only the in-frame ones, with some missing. The sample includes approximately 500,000 clones, about 88% of them seen just once. Specimen: peripheral blood. These receptors originate from a man aged 18 to 30 with COVID-19, enrolled during active disease.

The gene calls are TRBV2 and TRBJ1-1, with 10 bases that match TRBD1. CDR1 is SNHLY, CDR2 FYNNEI, per germline. The V segment lost 3 bases and the J segment 2 bases; nucleotides outside the gene matches: 6. The CDR3 totals 16 residues. DNA of the CDR3: TGTGCCAGCAGTGATTCCGGGACAGGGGTAAACACTGAAGCTTTCTTT. Amino acid sequence: CASSDSGTGVNTEAFF.

This sequence joins TRBV6-5 and TRBJ2-6; D gene ambiguous. CDR3 size: 16 residues. Germline V lookup: CDR1 MNHEY, CDR2 SVGAGI. V lost 0 bases and J 0 bases, leaving 6 bases between the germline ends. The CDR3 sequence is CASSYSALSGANVLTF. The CDR3 nucleotides are TGTGCCAGCAGTTACTCAGCGCTCTCTGGGGCCAACGTCCTGACTTTC.

This clone is a singleton in its sample. The V and J genes are TRBV7-8 and TRBJ1-2, with unresolved D. The V gene's germline CDR1 is SGHVS and CDR2 FQNEAQ. V was clipped by 2 bases and J by 1 base, with 8 bases between them. The CDR3 runs 14 residues. The CDR3 is CASSLSLLNYGYTF. The CDR3 bases are TGTGCCAGCAGCTTATCACTACTTAACTATGGCTACACCTTC. Filled out from reference TRBV7-8 and TRBJ1-2, the complete variable domain reads GAGVSQSPRYKVAKRGQDVALRCDPISGHVSLFWYQQALGQGPEFLTYFQNEAQLDKSGLPSDRFFAERPEGSVSTLKIQRTQQEDSAVYLCASSLSLLNYGYTFGSGTRLTVV.

The rearrangement uses TRBV13 and TRBJ2-1; D perhaps matches TRBD2 (5 bases). Trimming pared 3 bases from V and 7 bases from J, leaving 16 bases between. Germline V lookup: CDR1 PRHDT, CDR2 FYEKMQ (reference sequence). The CDR3 contains 15 residues. The CDR3, as DNA: TGTGCCAGCAGCTTTTCGTGGCTAGCAGTAAATGAGCAGTTCTTC. Its protein is CASSFSWLAVNEQFF.

The chain combines TRBV24-1 with TRBJ2-3, with 8 nucleotides matching TRBD2. V shed 10 bases, J shed 5 bases, and the junction held 7 bases outside the gene matches. The CDR3 spans 13 residues. The germline V gene has CDR1 KGHDR and CDR2 SFDVKD. CDR3 in DNA: TGTGCCACACTTAGCGGGACTGGAGATACGCAGTATTTT. This codes for CATLSGTGDTQYF.

In nucleotides, the CDR3 is TGTGCCAGCAGGGGGCCCTCTTCCTACGAGCAGTACTTC. It is translated as CASRGPSSYEQYF. The chain links TRBV2 to TRBJ2-7; TRBD1 is a possible D gene (5 bases). CDR3 length: 13 residues. Germline assignment: CDR1 SNHLY and CDR2 FYNNEI. V lost 6 bases to trimming and J lost 1 base, with 10 bases between them.

The rearrangement joins TRBV27 to TRBJ2-7; TRBD2 agrees at 9 bases. Germline V gene lookup returns CDR1 MNHEY and CDR2 SMNVEV (reference sequence). This CDR3 has 13 residues. The V and J ends lost 6 bases and 6 bases, in that order; junction bases with no gene match: 6. Here the CDR3 reads CASRVAGGSEQYF. The CDR3 coding sequence is TGTGCCAGCAGGGTGGCGGGGGGGAGCGAGCAGTACTTC.

J is TRBJ2-3 and V is TRBV2; D might be TRBD1 (6 bases). This CDR3 is built from 16 residues. Germline loops: CDR1 SNHLY, CDR2 FYNNEI. Trimming removed 0 bases from V and 3 bases from J, with 13 bases in between. DNA of the CDR3: TGTGCCAGCAGTGAAGCGCTAGCACAGGGAACAGATACGCAGTATTTT. It encodes CASSEALAQGTDTQYF.

The CDR3 DNA is TGTGCCAGCAGCCGACTAGCGGGAGTAGGGAATGAGCAGTTCTTC. Its protein is CASSRLAGVGNEQFF. The chain links TRBV3-1 (or the pseudogene TRBV3-2) to TRBJ2-1; TRBD2 matches at 12 bases. Trimming took 4 bases from V and 7 from J; bases not matched to a gene: 5. The germline V gene has CDR1 LGHDT and CDR2 YNNKEL (reference sequence). The CDR3 sequence is 15 residues long.

The V and J genes are TRBV18 and TRBJ2-2, with 8 nucleotides matching TRBD2. V lost 3 bases to trimming and J lost 6 bases; unmatched junction nucleotides: 3. The CDR3 extends over 14 amino acids. Germline values: CDR1 KGHSH, CDR2 LQKENI. CDR3: CASSPGAGAGELFF. The CDR3 DNA is TGTGCCAGCTCACCCGGAGCGGGAGCCGGGGAGCTGTTTTTT. Looking up the rest from reference TRBV18 and TRBJ2-2 gives the full variable domain: NAGVMQNPRHLVRRRGQEARLRCSPMKGHSHVYWYRQLPEEGLKFMVYLQKENIIDESGMPKERFSAEFPKEGPSILRIQQVVRGDSAAYFCASSPGAGAGELFFGEGSRLTVL.